These 10 T cell receptor beta chains were sequenced from one sample in a study of T cell changes during pregnancy in multiple sclerosis. Profiling relied on immunoSEQ multiplex PCR, and the TCRdb table lists in-frame clones only, not all of them. The sample lists over 70,000 clones; 90% to 95% were seen once. The sample consisted of peripheral blood, taken in the first trimester of pregnancy. These TCRs come from a female donor in good health, enrolled as a control in a pregnancy study.

The chain employs TRBV5-1 and TRBJ2-6; no clear D. The CDR3 runs to 15 residues. CDR1 and CDR2 from the germline V gene are SGHRS and YFSETQ. V was pared by 4 bases and J by 4 bases, with 12 bases between. CDR3: CASSPFGAGANVLTF. CDR3 sequence (DNA): TGCGCCAGCAGCCCGTTCGGTGCCGGGGCCAACGTCCTGACTTTC.

The V and J genes are TRBV5-6 and TRBJ2-5; a weak D match, TRBD1 (6 bases). The CDR3 totals 14 residues. V lost 3 bases, J lost 2 bases, and 11 bases lay in between. CDR1 is SGHDT and CDR2 is YYEEEE in the germline V gene. In nucleotides, the CDR3 is TGTGCCAGCAGCTCACAGGGTTGGCAAGAGACCCAGTACTTC. It encodes CASSSQGWQETQYF.

V gene TRBV5-6 combines with J gene TRBJ2-3; TRBD2 might be the D (6 bases). The germline V gene has CDR1 SGHDT and CDR2 YYEEEE. The CDR3 loop spans 15 amino acids. V was trimmed by 4 bases and J by 2 bases, leaving 14 bases between them. CDR3 in DNA: TGTGCCAGCAGCCCGGAGGGACTGATCACAGATACGCAGTATTTT. Translated, it gives CASSPEGLITDTQYF. Full variable domain (rest looked up from reference TRBV5-6 and TRBJ2-3): DAGVTQSPTHLIKTRGQQVTLRCSPKSGHDTVSWYQQALGQGPQFIFQYYEEEERQRGNFPDRFSGHQFPNYSSELNVNALLLGDSALYLCASSPEGLITDTQYFGPGTRLTVL.

This rearrangement joins TRBV5-1 to TRBJ2-7, with TRBD1 matching 8 bases. The CDR3 consists of 14 residues. After removal of 7 bases from V and 5 bases from J, the junction contained 11 bases not matched to a gene. CDR1 and CDR2 from the germline V gene are SGHRS and YFSETQ. The CDR3 loop is CASAWAGGLNEQYF. The CDR3 DNA sequence: TGCGCCAGCGCTTGGGCAGGGGGCCTAAACGAGCAGTACTTC.

V and J are TRBV6-6 and TRBJ2-5; tentatively, D is TRBD1 (6 bases). Germline CDR1 and CDR2: MNHNY and SVGAGI (reference sequence). The CDR3 has 15 residues. The V end lost 8 bases, the J end lost 1 base, and 17 bases lay between the germline ends. DNA for the CDR3: TGTGCCAGCGGCCCCAGGGGTTGGGTCCAAGAGACCCAGTACTTC. Translation: CASGPRGWVQETQYF.

The V and J genes are TRBV9 and TRBJ1-2, with 12 bases aligning to TRBD1. Germline V gene lookup returns CDR1 SGDLS and CDR2 YYNGEE. The CDR3 length is 15 residues. With 3 bases clipped from V and 4 bases from J, the junction kept 4 bases outside the gene matches. CDR3: CASSAGTGGAYGYTF. The DNA for the CDR3 is TGTGCCAGCAGCGCCGGGACAGGGGGCGCCTATGGCTACACCTTC.

The chain is built from TRBV19 and TRBJ2-6, with D possibly being TRBD1 (6 bases). The CDR3 runs 15 residues. Deletions cut 6 bases from V and 4 bases from J, with 13 bases between. Germline CDR1 and CDR2: LNHDA and SQIVND (reference sequence). CDR3 sequence (DNA): TGTGCCAGTAGCCCGACAGGAACCGGGGCCAACGTCCTGACTTTC. Its protein product is CASSPTGTGANVLTF.

V and J are TRBV5-1 and TRBJ2-1, with TRBD2 matching over 11 bases. Unmatched junction bases numbered 3, after V lost 0 bases and J lost 4 bases. The CDR3 spans 16 residues. Germline V gene sequence: CDR1 SGHRS, CDR2 YFSETQ. The CDR3 loop is CASSLGLAGGYNEQFF. The DNA for the CDR3 is TGCGCCAGCAGCTTGGGCCTAGCGGGAGGTTACAATGAGCAGTTCTTC. Full variable domain (outside the CDR3, taken from reference TRBV5-1 and TRBJ2-1): KAGVTQTPRYLIKTRGQQVTLSCSPISGHRSVSWYQQTPGQGLQFLFEYFSETQRNKGNFPGRFSGRQFSNSRSEMNVSTLELGDSALYLCASSLGLAGGYNEQFFGPGTRLTVL.

The CDR3 loop reads CASSKDSASGTICLSSGANVLTF. CDR3 DNA sequence: TGTGCCAGCAGCAAAGATTCGGCTAGCGGGACCATTTGCCTGAGCTCTGGGGCCAACGTCCTGACTTTC. J is TRBJ2-6 and V is TRBV21-1; TRBD2 is taken as the D call from the table, unchecked against the DNA. TRBV21-1 is marked as a pseudogene. The CDR3 runs 23 residues.

The sample holds one count of this clone. The rearrangement uses TRBV28 and TRBJ2-7, with D hard to call. CDR3 size: 11 residues. Germline CDR1 MDHEN, CDR2 SYDVKM. The V and J ends lost 6 bases and 6 bases respectively, with 9 bases between them. The CDR3 bases are TGTGCCAGCAGCTTGGGCCCCGAGCAGTACTTC. Translated, it gives CASSLGPEQYF.